This entry lists 26 T cell receptor beta chains sequenced from one sample in a study of blood T cell repertoires in COVID-19. Using immunoSEQ multiplex PCR, the repertoire was profiled, and TCRdb retains in-frame clones only, with some absent. The data hold a few hundred thousand clones, with 85% to 90% observed a single time. The sample taken for sequencing was PBMCs or T cells enriched from blood (not recorded which). These receptors all come from a man aged 25-40 years who had been exposed to COVID-19.

Points on this clone: The junction does not match germline at one end; this may be a read error. CDR3 loop: CASSLAGNPEAFF. CDR3 coding DNA: TGCGCCAGCAGCTTGGCGGGGAACCCTGAAGCTTTCTTT. The chain carries TRBV5-1 and TRBJ1-1; D ambiguous. CDR1 is SGHRS, CDR2 YFSETQ, per germline. This CDR3 comprises 13 residues.

The V call is TRBV7-2, the J call TRBJ1-2, with D perhaps TRBD1 (6 bases). The length of the CDR3 is 13 residues. Germline V gene sequence: CDR1 SGHTA, CDR2 FQGNSA. Trimming removed 5 bases at V and 5 bases at J, with 12 bases between. CDR3 sequence: CASSHGQLYGYTF. CDR3 nucleotides: TGTGCCAGCAGCCACGGACAGTTATATGGCTACACCTTC.

The chain is built from TRBV7-9 and TRBJ2-7; TRBD1 agrees at 7 bases. The germline CDR1 and CDR2 sequences are SEHNR and FQNEAQ (reference sequence). The CDR3 has 16 amino acids. V was clipped by 1 base and J by 6 bases; unmatched bases: 12. In DNA form, the CDR3 reads TGTGCCAGCAGCTTAGACAGGGGTACAGTCCCTGGCGAGCAGTACTTC. It is translated as CASSLDRGTVPGEQYF.

The V and J genes are TRBV19 and TRBJ2-5; 11 bases are a match to TRBD2. Germline lookup yields CDR1 LNHDA and CDR2 SQIVND (reference sequence). CDR3 size: 15 residues. The ends lost 5 bases at V and 5 bases at J; junction bases unmatched: 7. CDR3 nucleotide sequence: TGTGCCAGTAGTCTCCTGACTAGCGGGGAGGAGACCCAGTACTTC. It translates to CASSLLTSGEETQYF. The full variable domain, completed using reference TRBV19 and TRBJ2-5, is DGGITQSPKYLFRKEGQNVTLSCEQNLNHDAMYWYRQDPGQGLRLIYYSQIVNDFQKGDIAEGYSVSREKKESFPLTVTSAQKNPTAFYLCASSLLTSGEETQYFGPGTRLLVL.

The chain recombines TRBV6-5 with TRBJ2-2; D might be TRBD1 (6 bases). The germline V and J ends were trimmed by 2 bases and 6 bases, with 16 bases remaining between them. The CDR3 covers 16 residues. Germline CDR1 is MNHEY and CDR2 is SVGAGI. The CDR3 DNA reads as TGTGCCAGCAGTTACCTCCTTGGGGGCCCGGCCGGGGAGCTGTTTTTT. Residues: CASSYLLGGPAGELFF.

The chain carries TRBV24-1 and TRBJ1-1; 10 bases fit TRBD1. V lost 2 bases to trimming and J lost 10 bases; unmatched junction nucleotides: 6. Germline V CDR1 and CDR2: KGHDR, SFDVKD. This CDR3 has 14 amino acids. The CDR3 nucleotides read TGTGCCACCAGTGATTCCGGGACAGGGGTGGGAGCTTTCTTT. This translates into CATSDSGTGVGAFF.

This chain links TRBV12-3 or TRBV12-4 with TRBJ2-7; no clear D gene. Trimming took 3 bases from V and 2 from J, leaving 8 bases between them. This CDR3 region has 13 residues. The CDR3 DNA reads as TGTGCCAGCAGTTTCCGAGGCCCCTACGAGCAGTACTTC. Amino acid sequence: CASSFRGPYEQYF.

The chain has TRBV3-1 (or the pseudogene TRBV3-2) and TRBJ1-1, with D unresolved. This CDR3 comprises 13 residues. Germline V gene sequence: CDR1 LGHDT, CDR2 YNNKEL (reference sequence). The V end was cut by 5 bases, the J end by 1 base, with 8 bases between. The CDR3 sequence: CASSTNKNTEAFF. Here the CDR3 DNA reads TGTGCCAGCAGCACGAACAAGAACACTGAAGCTTTCTTT.

This sequence joins TRBV3-1 (or the pseudogene TRBV3-2) and TRBJ2-2, with 7 bases that match TRBD1. Per germline, CDR1 LGHDT and CDR2 YNNKEL (reference sequence). V shed 2 bases, J shed 7 bases, and the junction held 10 bases outside the gene matches. The CDR3 has 16 residues. The CDR3, as DNA: TGTGCCAGCAGCCAACGGGCAGGGGGAAAATTCGGGGAGCTGTTTTTT. Protein: CASSQRAGGKFGELFF.

The V and J genes are TRBV6-4 and TRBJ1-2; TRBD1 is a possible D gene (6 bases). Germline V gene lookup returns CDR1 MRHNA and CDR2 SNTAGT. The V end was cut by 0 bases, the J end by 5 bases, with 10 bases between. CDR3 length equals 14 residues. CDR3 coding DNA: TGTGCCAGCAGTGACTCCGGACAGACTTATGGCTACACCTTC. Amino acids: CASSDSGQTYGYTF.

V and J are TRBV6-2 or TRBV6-3 and TRBJ1-2, with a tentative D call TRBD1 (5 bases). V gave up 0 bases and J gave up 8 bases, with 7 bases separating them. Germline V gives CDR1 MNHEY, CDR2 SVGEGT. The CDR3 is 12 amino acids. The CDR3 DNA sequence: TGTGCCAGCAGTTACTCTCAGGGAGGCTACACCTTC. It translates to CASSYSQGGYTF.

The chain recombines TRBV13 with TRBJ2-7; 9 bases map to TRBD1. Germline V lookup: CDR1 PRHDT, CDR2 FYEKMQ (reference sequence). The V segment lost 5 bases and the J segment 6 bases; nucleotides outside the gene matches: 2. This CDR3 contains 12 residues. Here the CDR3 reads CASSAGQGEQYF. The CDR3 nucleotides are TGTGCCAGCAGCGCGGGACAGGGCGAGCAGTACTTC.

The rearrangement links TRBV6-2 or TRBV6-3 to TRBJ2-7; 8 bases line up with TRBD1. With 6 bases clipped from V and 2 bases from J, the junction kept 3 bases outside the gene matches. Germline loops: CDR1 MNHEY, CDR2 SVGEGT. CDR3 length: 13 amino acids. CDR3 protein: CASSRDRTYEQYF. In DNA, the CDR3 is TGTGCCAGCAGCAGGGACAGGACCTACGAGCAGTACTTC.

The chain recombines TRBV5-1 with TRBJ1-6; D gene uncertain. From germline, CDR1 is SGHRS and CDR2 YFSETQ. The CDR3 is 13 amino acids. V shed 6 bases and J shed 10 bases, with 14 bases lying between them. CDR3 sequence reads: CASKRYQHSPLHF. Here the CDR3 DNA reads TGCGCCAGCAAGAGGTATCAGCACTCACCCCTCCACTTT.

The J gene is TRBJ1-4, the V gene TRBV5-5, with TRBD1 matching 7 bases. Germline V gene sequence: CDR1 SGHKS, CDR2 YYEKEE (reference sequence). The V and J ends lost 4 bases and 5 bases, in that order; junction bases with no gene match: 8. This CDR3 spans 15 amino acids. The DNA of the CDR3 is TGTGCCAGCAGCCCAGGGACAGCTAGGAATGAAAAACTGTTTTTT. The encoded protein is CASSPGTARNEKLFF.

The CDR3 DNA follows: TGTGCCAGCAGTTACTTACTAGCGGGGAGCGGGGAGACCCAGTACTTC. Translated: CASSYLLAGSGETQYF. V and J are TRBV6-2 or TRBV6-3 and TRBJ2-5; 10 positions agree with TRBD2. Germline V gene sequence: CDR1 MNHEY, CDR2 SVGEGT. This CDR3 contains 16 residues. J lost 5 bases, V lost 1 base, and 7 bases had no gene match.

The rearrangement joins TRBV19 to TRBJ1-5, with D unresolved. This CDR3 is built from 16 residues. Trimming left V 0 bases short and J 2 bases short, with 11 bases between. Germline CDR1 and CDR2: LNHDA and SQIVND (reference sequence). The CDR3 here is CASSIDQASGNQPQHF. As DNA, the CDR3 is TGTGCCAGTAGTATAGATCAGGCGTCTGGCAATCAGCCCCAGCATTTT.

This clone was detected a few times. The rearrangement uses TRBV5-1 and TRBJ1-2; D possibly corresponds to TRBD1 (5 bases). The V end was cut by 0 bases, the J end by 4 bases, with 10 bases between. Germline CDR1 reads SGHRS; CDR2 reads YFSETQ. This CDR3 region has 14 residues. The CDR3 DNA is TGCGCCAGCAGCTTGGATACAGGATCCTATGGCTACACCTTC. Encoded protein: CASSLDTGSYGYTF.

V usage is TRBV18 and J usage is TRBJ2-2; 8 bases match TRBD2. The CDR3 totals 17 residues. The V segment lost 3 bases and the J segment 6 bases; nucleotides outside the gene matches: 12. Germline CDR1 KGHSH, CDR2 LQKENI. The CDR3 is CASSPEWQAGVSGELFF. In DNA form, the CDR3 reads TGTGCCAGCTCACCGGAATGGCAAGCGGGGGTTTCCGGGGAGCTGTTTTTT.

V usage is TRBV5-1 and J usage is TRBJ2-7, with 8 bases aligning to TRBD1. CDR3 length: 15 residues. V was clipped by 4 bases and J by 4 bases; unmatched bases: 10. The germline CDR1 and CDR2 sequences are SGHRS and YFSETQ. CDR3 sequence (DNA): TGCGCCAGCAGCCCTGGGAGGCAGGGGGCATACGAGCAGTACTTC. It yields the protein CASSPGRQGAYEQYF.

In its sample, this clone was seen once. The chain links TRBV15 to TRBJ2-7; the match to TRBD1 covers 7 bases. This CDR3 comprises 15 residues. J gave up 0 bases and V 1 base, and 3 bases lay outside the gene matches. Germline loops: CDR1 LNHNV, CDR2 YYDKDF (reference sequence). CDR3 amino acids: CATSRGGTASYEQYF. CDR3 nucleotides: TGTGCCACCAGCAGAGGAGGGACAGCCTCCTACGAGCAGTACTTC.

The J gene is TRBJ2-1, the V gene TRBV5-6; 9 nucleotides agree with TRBD1. Trimming at V came to 0 bases and at J to 9 bases, leaving 7 bases not matched to a gene. Germline V lookup: CDR1 SGHDT, CDR2 YYEEEE. The CDR3 length is 15 residues. The CDR3 region has the DNA TGTGCCAGCAGCTTGGGAACAGGGGGCCCCTCTGAGCAGTTCTTC. Protein sequence: CASSLGTGGPSEQFF.

The gene calls are TRBV7-9 and TRBJ1-3; D not certain. Germline-derived CDR1 and CDR2 are SEHNR and FQNEAQ (reference sequence). The CDR3 has 15 residues. V was trimmed by 0 bases and J by 1 base, leaving 7 bases between them. The CDR3 DNA follows: TGTGCCAGCAGCTTAGCGTTCGGGTCTGGAAACACCATATATTTT. Translated, it gives CASSLAFGSGNTIYF.

In this sample, this clone turned up a few times. V gene TRBV19 combines with J gene TRBJ1-2; 7 bases align to TRBD1. Trimming at V came to 5 bases and at J to 7 bases, leaving 10 bases not matched to a gene. From germline, CDR1 is LNHDA and CDR2 SQIVND (reference sequence). The CDR3 spans 14 residues. CDR3 sequence: CASSPGGQFVGYTF. In DNA form, the CDR3 reads TGTGCCAGTAGTCCAGGGGGACAGTTCGTTGGCTACACCTTC.

This clone was counted only a few times. This chain links TRBV7-9 with TRBJ2-7, with D possibly being TRBD1 (6 bases). The V end lost 4 bases, the J end lost 9 bases, and 13 bases lay between the germline ends. CDR1 is SEHNR and CDR2 is FQNEAQ in the germline V gene (reference sequence). The CDR3 runs to 12 residues. The CDR3 region is CASSWGPGVQYF. CDR3 DNA sequence: TGTGCCAGCAGCTGGGGCCCAGGGGTGCAGTACTTC.

This clone was counted a single time. This rearrangement joins TRBV5-1 to TRBJ1-1; 8 bases map to TRBD1. The trim removed 2 bases at V and 0 bases at J, leaving 3 bases unmatched. This CDR3 contains 15 residues. CDR1 is SGHRS, CDR2 YFSETQ, per germline. The CDR3 loop is CASSLGTGLNTEAFF. The DNA for the CDR3 is TGCGCCAGCAGCTTAGGGACAGGCCTGAACACTGAAGCTTTCTTT.